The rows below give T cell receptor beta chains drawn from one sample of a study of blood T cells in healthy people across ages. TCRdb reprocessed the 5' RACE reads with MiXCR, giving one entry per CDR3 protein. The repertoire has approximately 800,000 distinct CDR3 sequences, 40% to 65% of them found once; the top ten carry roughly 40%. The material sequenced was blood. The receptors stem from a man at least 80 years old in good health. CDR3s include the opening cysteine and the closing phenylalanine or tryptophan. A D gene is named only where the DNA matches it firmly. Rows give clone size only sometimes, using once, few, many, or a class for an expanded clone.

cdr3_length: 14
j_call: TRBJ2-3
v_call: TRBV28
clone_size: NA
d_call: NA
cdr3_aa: CASRLQGDSMFQYF
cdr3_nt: TGTGCCAGCAGACTACAGGGAGATTCTATGTTCCAGTATTTT

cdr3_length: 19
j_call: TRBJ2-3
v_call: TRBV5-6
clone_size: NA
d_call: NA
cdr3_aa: CASNPRWPGQTRPTDTQYF
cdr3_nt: TGTGCCAGCAACCCAAGATGGCCGGGACAAACGCGACCCACAGATACGCAGTATTTT

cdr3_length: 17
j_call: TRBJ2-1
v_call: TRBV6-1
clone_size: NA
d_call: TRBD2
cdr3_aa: CASRATSLAGGYNEQFF
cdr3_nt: TGTGCCAGCAGGGCAACCTCTCTAGCGGGAGGGTACAATGAGCAGTTCTTC

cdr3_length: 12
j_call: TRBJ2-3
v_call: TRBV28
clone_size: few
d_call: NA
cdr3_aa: CASSLGEDTQYF
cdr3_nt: TGTGCCAGCAGTTTAGGGGAAGATACGCAGTATTTT

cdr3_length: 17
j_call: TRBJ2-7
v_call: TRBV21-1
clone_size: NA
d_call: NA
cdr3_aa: CASSKGPTGQGSYEQYF
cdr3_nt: TGTGCCAGCAGCAAAGGTCCCACCGGACAGGGCTCCTACGAGCAGTACTTC

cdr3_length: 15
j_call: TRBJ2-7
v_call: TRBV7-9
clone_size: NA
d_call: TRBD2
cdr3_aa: CASSSTGLAVGEQYF
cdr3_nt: TGTGCCAGCAGCTCCACCGGACTAGCGGTTGGTGAGCAGTACTTC

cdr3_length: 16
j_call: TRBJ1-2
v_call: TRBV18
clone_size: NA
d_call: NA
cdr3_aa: CASSPQRLQSGYGYTF
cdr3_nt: TGTGCCAGCTCACCGCAACGTCTACAGTCTGGCTATGGCTACACCTTC

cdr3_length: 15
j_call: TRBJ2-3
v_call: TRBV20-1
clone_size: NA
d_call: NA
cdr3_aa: CSARLDLGSTDTQYF
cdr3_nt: TGCAGTGCTAGACTCGACTTGGGTAGCACAGATACGCAGTATTTT

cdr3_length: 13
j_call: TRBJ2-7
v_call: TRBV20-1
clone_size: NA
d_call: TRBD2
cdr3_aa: CSATRRTRDEQYF
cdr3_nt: TGCAGTGCTACCCGAAGGACTAGAGACGAGCAGTACTTC

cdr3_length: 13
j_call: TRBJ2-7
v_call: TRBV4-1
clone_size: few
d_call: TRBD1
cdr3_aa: CASSPWTGVEQYF
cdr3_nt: TGTGCCAGCAGTCCCTGGACAGGGGTCGAGCAGTACTTC

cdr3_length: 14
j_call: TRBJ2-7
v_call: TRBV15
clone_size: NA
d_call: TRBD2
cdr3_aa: CATSRGGTTYEQYF
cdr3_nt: TGTGCCACCAGCAGGGGAGGGACTACCTACGAGCAGTACTTC

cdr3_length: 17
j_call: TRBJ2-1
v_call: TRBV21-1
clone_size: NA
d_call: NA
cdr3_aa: CASSNWYSRVGYGEQFF
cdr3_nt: TGTGCCAGCAGCAATTGGTACTCCAGGGTGGGTTATGGAGAGCAGTTCTTC

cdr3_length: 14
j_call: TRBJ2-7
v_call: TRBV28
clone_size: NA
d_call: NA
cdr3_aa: CASRSTSYTYEQYF
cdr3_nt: TGTGCCAGCAGATCTACATCCTATACCTACGAGCAGTACTTC

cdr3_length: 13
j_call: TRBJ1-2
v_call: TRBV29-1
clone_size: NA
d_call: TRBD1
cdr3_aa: CSVAQGQGYGYTF
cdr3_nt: TGCAGCGTGGCACAAGGACAGGGATACGGCTACACCTTC

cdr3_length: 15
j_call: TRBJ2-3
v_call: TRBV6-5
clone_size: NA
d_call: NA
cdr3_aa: CASRTGGVGHRYAYF
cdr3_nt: TGTGCCAGCAGAACTGGGGGAGTGGGGCACAGATACGCGTATTTT

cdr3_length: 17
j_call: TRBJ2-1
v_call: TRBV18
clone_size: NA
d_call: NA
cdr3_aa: CASSPPLLPGPENEQFF
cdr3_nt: TGTGCCAGCTCACCACCGCTCTTGCCGGGACCTGAGAATGAGCAGTTCTTC

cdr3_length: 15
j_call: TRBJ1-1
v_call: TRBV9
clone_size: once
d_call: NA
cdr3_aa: CASREWLGADTEAFF
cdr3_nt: TGTGCCAGCAGGGAGTGGTTGGGGGCGGACACTGAAGCTTTCTTT

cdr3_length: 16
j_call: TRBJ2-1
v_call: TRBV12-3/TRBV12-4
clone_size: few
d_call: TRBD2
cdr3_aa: CASSPWGAGGYNEQFF
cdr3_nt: TGTGCCAGCAGTCCCTGGGGGGCGGGGGGTTACAATGAGCAGTTCTTC

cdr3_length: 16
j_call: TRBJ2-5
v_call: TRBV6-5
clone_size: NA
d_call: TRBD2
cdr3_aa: CASSYSTSGSGETQYF
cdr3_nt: TGTGCCAGCAGTTATTCGACTAGCGGGAGCGGAGAGACCCAGTACTTC

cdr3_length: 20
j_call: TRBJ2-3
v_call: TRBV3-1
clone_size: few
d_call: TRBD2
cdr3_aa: CASSQTSRLAGGPGHRYAYF
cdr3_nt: TGTGCCAGCAGCCAAACGTCCCGGCTAGCGGGAGGGCCGGGACACAGATACGCGTATTTT

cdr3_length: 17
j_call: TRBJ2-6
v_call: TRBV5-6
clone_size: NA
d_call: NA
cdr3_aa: CASSLGRVTTGANVLTF
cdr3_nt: TGTGCCAGCAGCTTGGGCAGGGTTACGACTGGGGCCAACGTCCTGACTTTC

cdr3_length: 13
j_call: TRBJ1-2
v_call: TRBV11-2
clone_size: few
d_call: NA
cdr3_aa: CASSFGGLAGYTF
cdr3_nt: TGTGCCAGCAGCTTCGGGGGCTTGGCTGGCTACACCTTC

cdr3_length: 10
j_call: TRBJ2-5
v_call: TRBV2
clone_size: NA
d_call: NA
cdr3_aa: CASSELAQYF
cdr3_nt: TGTGCCAGCAGCGAATTGGCGCAGTACTTC

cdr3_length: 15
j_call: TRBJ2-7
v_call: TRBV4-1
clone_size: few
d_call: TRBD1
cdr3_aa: CASSGTDRGSYEQYF
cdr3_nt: TGCGCCAGCAGCGGTACGGACAGGGGATCGTACGAGCAGTACTTC

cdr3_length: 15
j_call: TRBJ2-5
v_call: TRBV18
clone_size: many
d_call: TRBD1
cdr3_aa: CASSPLTGTGETQYF
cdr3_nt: TGTGCCAGCTCACCCCTGACAGGGACGGGAGAGACCCAGTACTTC

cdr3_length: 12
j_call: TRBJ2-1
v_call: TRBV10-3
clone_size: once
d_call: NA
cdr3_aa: CAISLERDAQFF
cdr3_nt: TGTGCCATCAGTTTAGAGCGAGACGCGCAGTTCTTC

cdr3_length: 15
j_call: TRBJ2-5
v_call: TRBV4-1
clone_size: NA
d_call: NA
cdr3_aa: CASSPGTRQGETQYF
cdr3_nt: TGCGCCAGCAGCCCCGGGACACGCCAAGGGGAGACCCAGTACTTC

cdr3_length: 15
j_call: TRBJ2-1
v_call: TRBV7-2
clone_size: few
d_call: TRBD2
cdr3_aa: CASSGSGRRDNEQFF
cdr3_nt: TGTGCCAGCAGCGGAAGCGGGAGGAGGGATAATGAGCAGTTCTTC

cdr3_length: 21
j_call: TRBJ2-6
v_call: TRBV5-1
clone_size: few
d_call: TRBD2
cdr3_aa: CASSLAASGRVSVSGANVLTF
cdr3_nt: TGCGCCAGCAGCTTGGCCGCTAGCGGGAGAGTATCCGTCTCTGGGGCCAACGTCCTGACTTTC

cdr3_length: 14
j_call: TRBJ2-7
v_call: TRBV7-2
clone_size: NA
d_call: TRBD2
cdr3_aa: CASSLGREAYVQYF
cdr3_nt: TGTGCCAGCAGCTTAGGGCGGGAGGCCTACGTGCAGTACTTC

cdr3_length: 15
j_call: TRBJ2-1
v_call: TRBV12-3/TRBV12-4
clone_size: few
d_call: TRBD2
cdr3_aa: CASSQREGPYNEQFF
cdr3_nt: TGTGCCAGCAGTCAGCGGGAGGGCCCATACAATGAGCAGTTCTTC

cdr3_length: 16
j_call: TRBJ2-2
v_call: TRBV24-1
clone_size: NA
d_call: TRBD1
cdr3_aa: CATSDPDRGQYGELFF
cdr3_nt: TGTGCCACCAGTGACCCGGACAGGGGGCAATACGGGGAGCTGTTTTTT

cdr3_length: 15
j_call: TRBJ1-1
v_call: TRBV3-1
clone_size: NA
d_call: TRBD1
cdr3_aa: CASSHYGTGDNEAFF
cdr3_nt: TGTGCCAGCAGCCATTACGGGACAGGGGATAATGAAGCTTTCTTT

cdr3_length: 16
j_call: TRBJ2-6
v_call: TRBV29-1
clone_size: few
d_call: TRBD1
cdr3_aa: CSVERTGGSGANVLTF
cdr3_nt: TGCAGCGTTGAAAGGACAGGGGGATCGGGGGCCAACGTCCTGACTTTC

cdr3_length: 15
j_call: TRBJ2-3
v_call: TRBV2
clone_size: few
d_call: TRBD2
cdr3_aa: CASSEAGGSTDTQYF
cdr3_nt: TGTGCCAGCAGTGAAGCGGGAGGGAGCACAGATACGCAGTATTTT

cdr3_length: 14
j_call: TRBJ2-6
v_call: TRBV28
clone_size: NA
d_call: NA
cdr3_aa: CASSGGFGANVLTF
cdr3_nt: TGTGCCAGCAGTGGGGGCTTTGGGGCCAACGTCCTGACTTTC

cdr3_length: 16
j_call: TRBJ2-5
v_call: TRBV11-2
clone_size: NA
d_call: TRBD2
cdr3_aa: CASSFQAGGRGETQYF
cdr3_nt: TGTGCCAGCAGCTTTCAAGCGGGGGGGCGTGGAGAGACCCAGTACTTC

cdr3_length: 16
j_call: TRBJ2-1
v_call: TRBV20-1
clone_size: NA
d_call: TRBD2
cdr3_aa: CSAPRGGLALHNEQFF
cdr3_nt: TGCAGTGCTCCTCGGGGGGGACTAGCGCTCCACAATGAGCAGTTCTTC

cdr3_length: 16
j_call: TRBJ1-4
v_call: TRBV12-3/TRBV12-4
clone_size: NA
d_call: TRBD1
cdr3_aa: CASSLAGTGSGEKLFF
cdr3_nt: TGTGCCAGCAGTTTAGCCGGGACAGGGTCGGGTGAAAAACTGTTTTTT

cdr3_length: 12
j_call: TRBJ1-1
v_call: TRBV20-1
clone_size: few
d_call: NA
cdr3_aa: CSAVWGATEAFF
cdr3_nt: TGCAGTGCCGTATGGGGGGCAACTGAAGCTTTCTTT